The 20 T cell receptor beta chains reported below all come from one sample, sequenced in a study of blood T cell repertoires in COVID-19. This table comes from immunoSEQ multiplex PCR, and its TCRdb copy is limited to in-frame clones, with some not included. The profile shows 300,000 to 350,000 clones, roughly 87% of them singletons. The sequencing input was PBMCs or T cells enriched from blood (not recorded which). The receptors shown here come from a woman between 18 and 29 years old who had recovered from COVID-19.

The rearrangement links TRBV10-3 to TRBJ1-2, with D maybe TRBD1 (6 bases). The CDR3 length is 11 residues. Germline V gene lookup returns CDR1 ENHRY and CDR2 SYGVKD. V lost 8 bases to trimming and J lost 7 bases, with 11 bases between them. The CDR3 DNA sequence: TGTGCCATCCAGGGGCACACTGGCTACACCTTC. Its protein product is CAIQGHTGYTF.

This chain links TRBV12-3 or TRBV12-4 with TRBJ2-5; D is perhaps TRBD2 (7 bases). The CDR3 totals 13 residues. The V end lost 3 bases, the J end lost 5 bases, and 10 bases lay between the germline ends. The CDR3 nucleotides are TGTGCCAGCAGTTTCGGGGGGCGGGAGACCCAGTACTTC. Protein product: CASSFGGRETQYF.

This chain connects TRBV24-1 to TRBJ1-2, with 7 positions matching TRBD1. V lost 7 bases and J lost 5; bases outside the gene matches: 12. CDR3 size: 15 residues. Germline V CDR1 and CDR2: KGHDR, SFDVKD. For the CDR3, the DNA is TGTGCCACCAGCGGACTTGAGGGGGCAAGGTATGGCTACACCTTC. Encoded protein: CATSGLEGARYGYTF.

V gene TRBV7-9 combines with J gene TRBJ1-3; a possible D gene is TRBD1 (5 bases). The ends were cut back, 5 bases at V and 5 bases at J, with 10 bases in the middle. Germline values: CDR1 SEHNR, CDR2 FQNEAQ (reference sequence). The CDR3 is made up of 13 amino acids. As DNA, the CDR3 is TGTGCCAGCAGCCGGGGGGTTCGAAACACCATATATTTT. Protein sequence: CASSRGVRNTIYF.

The sample holds one count of this clone. The chain combines TRBV4-1 with TRBJ1-5; 10 bases are shared with TRBD1. This CDR3 is 17 amino acids long. Losses at the gene ends were 4 bases for V and 9 bases for J; bases not matched to a gene: 15. Germline V gene data show CDR1 as MGHRA and CDR2 as YSYEKL. The CDR3 loop reads CASSRNDGTGDGRPQHF. In nucleotides, the CDR3 is TGCGCCAGCAGCCGGAATGATGGGACAGGGGACGGGAGGCCCCAGCATTTT.

This clone was seen only once. The chain couples TRBV12-3 or TRBV12-4 to TRBJ2-1; no clear D gene. This CDR3 spans 12 amino acids. V was clipped by 6 bases and J by 9 bases, with 12 bases between them. DNA for the CDR3: TGTGCCAGCAGCACCCCCAGAGGTGAGCAGTTCTTC. As protein: CASSTPRGEQFF.

This clone is a singleton in its sample. This chain links TRBV19 with TRBJ1-2; tentative D call: TRBD1 (6 bases). CDR1 is LNHDA, CDR2 SQIVND, per germline (reference sequence). The CDR3 runs 16 residues. V lost 1 base and J lost 0, with 12 bases in between. The CDR3 reads CASSIVPRQANYGYTF. In nucleotides, the CDR3 is TGTGCCAGTAGTATAGTCCCGAGACAGGCTAACTATGGCTACACCTTC.

V is TRBV6-5 and J is TRBJ2-7, with a weak D call TRBD1 (6 bases). V gave up 6 bases and J gave up 2 bases, with 14 bases separating them. Germline CDR1 reads MNHEY; CDR2 reads SVGAGI. The CDR3 has 14 amino acids. DNA of the CDR3: TGTGCCAGCAGAAATGACAGGCAAACCTACGAGCAGTACTTC. This gives the protein CASRNDRQTYEQYF.

The chain uses TRBV5-1 and TRBJ2-5; D gene unclear. The germline CDR1 and CDR2 sequences are SGHRS and YFSETQ. The CDR3 runs to 13 residues. V lost 4 bases and J lost 2, with 9 bases in between. Here the CDR3 DNA reads TGCGCCAGCAGCCTAGAAGTGCAAGAGACCCAGTACTTC. The encoded protein is CASSLEVQETQYF. Supplemented by reference TRBV5-1 and TRBJ2-5, the full variable domain reads KAGVTQTPRYLIKTRGQQVTLSCSPISGHRSVSWYQQTPGQGLQFLFEYFSETQRNKGNFPGRFSGRQFSNSRSEMNVSTLELGDSALYLCASSLEVQETQYFGPGTRLLVL.

The rearrangement uses TRBV19 and TRBJ1-4; D gene unclear. This CDR3 contains 15 residues. V was pared by 6 bases and J by 4 bases, with 15 bases between. Per the germline V gene, CDR1 is LNHDA and CDR2 is SQIVND (reference sequence). CDR3 loop: CASRSPGSGNEKLFF. Here the CDR3 DNA reads TGTGCCAGTAGATCGCCAGGTAGTGGTAATGAAAAACTGTTTTTT.

This clone showed up just a few times. The V call is TRBV13, the J call TRBJ1-1; no firm D call. Germline assignment: CDR1 PRHDT and CDR2 FYEKMQ (reference sequence). The CDR3 extends over 14 amino acids. V lost 2 bases to trimming and J lost 0 bases, with 7 bases between them. The CDR3, as DNA: TGTGCCAGCAGCTTACTACAGATGAACACTGAAGCTTTCTTT. It codes for CASSLLQMNTEAFF. The whole variable domain, filled in from reference TRBV13 and TRBJ1-1, reads AAGVIQSPRHLIKEKRETATLKCYPIPRHDTVYWYQQGPGQDPQFLISFYEKMQSDKGSIPDRFSAQQFSDYHSELNMSSLELGDSALYFCASSLLQMNTEAFFGQGTRLTVV.

J is TRBJ2-5 and V is TRBV7-2; 11 bases fit TRBD2. Germline CDR1 and CDR2: SGHTA and FQGNSA. V was pared by 1 base and J by 1 base, with 5 bases of the junction left unmatched. CDR3 length: 17 residues. CDR3 residues: CASSLVGLAGGQETQYF. Written as DNA, the CDR3 is TGTGCCAGCAGCTTAGTAGGTCTAGCGGGGGGCCAAGAGACCCAGTACTTC. Full variable domain (missing parts from reference TRBV7-2 and TRBJ2-5): GAGVSQSPSNKVTEKGKDVELRCDPISGHTALYWYRQSLGQGLEFLIYFQGNSAPDKSGLPSDRFSAERTGGSVSTLTIQRTQQEDSAVYLCASSLVGLAGGQETQYFGPGTRLLVL.

The rearrangement links TRBV5-4 to TRBJ2-7; TRBD2 matches 11 bases. V trimming: 4 bases; J trimming: 7 bases; junction bases outside the gene matches: 10. The germline V gene has CDR1 SGHNT and CDR2 YYREEE (reference sequence). This CDR3 is 15 amino acids long. The CDR3, as DNA: TGTGCCAGCAGCATAACTAGCGGGAGTTTTAGGGAGCAGTACTTC. Protein: CASSITSGSFREQYF.

This clone showed up just once. The chain joins TRBV3-1 (or the pseudogene TRBV3-2) to TRBJ2-7; 10 positions match TRBD2. The germline V gene has CDR1 LGHDT and CDR2 YNNKEL (reference sequence). After removal of 0 bases from V and 3 bases from J, the junction contained 5 bases not matched to a gene. CDR3 length: 16 residues. The CDR3 loop is CASSQDWTSGNYEQYF. The CDR3 DNA follows: TGTGCCAGCAGCCAAGATTGGACTAGCGGCAACTACGAGCAGTACTTC.

CDR3 sequence (DNA): TGCGCCAGCAGCTTCCCTTTGCGGGGAGGGGCCAACTCCGGGGAGCTGTTTTTT. Amino acid sequence: CASSFPLRGGANSGELFF. V is TRBV5-1 and J is TRBJ2-2, with TRBD2 matching over 7 bases. With 2 bases clipped from V and 6 bases from J, the junction kept 16 bases outside the gene matches. The CDR3 loop spans 18 amino acids. The germline gives CDR1 SGHRS, CDR2 YFSETQ. Drawing the rest from reference TRBV5-1 and TRBJ2-2, the complete variable domain is KAGVTQTPRYLIKTRGQQVTLSCSPISGHRSVSWYQQTPGQGLQFLFEYFSETQRNKGNFPGRFSGRQFSNSRSEMNVSTLELGDSALYLCASSFPLRGGANSGELFFGEGSRLTVL.

The chain couples TRBV5-1 to TRBJ2-1; D is uncertain. The CDR3 length is 13 residues. Germline values: CDR1 SGHRS, CDR2 YFSETQ. The ends were cut back, 4 bases at V and 9 bases at J, with 14 bases in the middle. CDR3 coding DNA: TGCGCCAGCAGCCTGGAACCACCGGGTGAGCAGTTCTTC. This translates into CASSLEPPGEQFF.

This chain joins TRBV7-2 and TRBJ2-1; 7 nucleotides match TRBD2. This CDR3 contains 15 residues. Per the germline V gene, CDR1 is SGHTA and CDR2 is FQGNSA. The junction had 3 bases not matched to a gene; V was cut back by 4 bases and J by 0 bases. CDR3 residues: CASSSAGSSYNEQFF. Written as DNA, the CDR3 is TGTGCCAGCAGCTCAGCGGGGAGCTCCTACAATGAGCAGTTCTTC.

This clone was seen once. The rearrangement links TRBV6-6 to TRBJ2-7; D ambiguous. Germline V gene data show CDR1 as MNHNY and CDR2 as SVGAGI (reference sequence). The CDR3 runs to 13 residues. The V end was cut by 0 bases, the J end by 0 bases, with 3 bases between. CDR3 protein: CASSYSNSYEQYF. The CDR3 bases are TGTGCCAGCAGTTACTCCAACTCCTACGAGCAGTACTTC.

The V and J genes are TRBV2 and TRBJ1-2; 7 bases are shared with TRBD1. Per germline, CDR1 SNHLY and CDR2 FYNNEI. The CDR3 consists of 15 residues. Trimming at V came to 5 bases and at J to 4 bases, leaving 10 bases not matched to a gene. The CDR3 sequence is CASSKPGQYSYGYTF. As DNA, the CDR3 is TGTGCCAGCAGTAAACCGGGACAGTACTCCTATGGCTACACCTTC.

The chain joins TRBV18 to TRBJ1-1; 10 bases align to TRBD1. The CDR3 runs to 16 residues. The ends lost 6 bases at V and 0 bases at J; junction bases unmatched: 7. Germline CDR1 and CDR2: KGHSH and LQKENI. The CDR3: CASSMGTGALNTEAFF. CDR3 DNA sequence: TGTGCCAGCTCGATGGGGACAGGGGCTTTGAACACTGAAGCTTTCTTT. The full variable domain, its missing parts supplied by reference TRBV18 and TRBJ1-1, is NAGVMQNPRHLVRRRGQEARLRCSPMKGHSHVYWYRQLPEEGLKFMVYLQKENIIDESGMPKERFSAEFPKEGPSILRIQQVVRGDSAAYFCASSMGTGALNTEAFFGQGTRLTVV.